This TCR beta chain was sequenced for a study of blood T cell repertoires in COVID-19. On the study more broadly: Acute and convalescent COVID-19 samples came from the United States, Italy and Spain. From T cells, B-cell-depleted T cells, or PBMCs came the material, which was cDNA or gDNA.

As handled by the study authors: Nucleated cell number was recorded as an estimate derived from reference gene primer amplification. Using immunoSEQ multiplex PCR, the repertoire was profiled, and TCRdb retains in-frame clones only, with some absent. V and J calls and clone size follow that table, whereas D and trimming were derived from the DNA. The sample shows roughly 160,000 clones, approximately 84% of them seen only once. This clone has only one observation. The material sequenced was peripheral blood. The TCR comes from a man in his 70s with active or convalescent COVID-19.

In nucleotides, the CDR3 is TGTGCCAGCAGCTTACTCCCGGGGACAGCCTCCGAGCAGTACTTC. Translated, it gives CASSLLPGTASEQYF. The chain links TRBV11-2 to TRBJ2-7; 7 bases match TRBD1. This CDR3 is built from 15 residues. CDR1 and CDR2 from the germline V gene are SGHAT and FQNNGV. The ends lost 2 bases at V and 6 bases at J; junction bases unmatched: 10. Combining the CDR3 with reference TRBV11-2 and TRBJ2-7 gives the whole variable domain EAGVAQSPRYKIIEKRQSVAFWCNPISGHATLYWYQQILGQGPKLLIQFQNNGVVDDSQLPKDRFSAERLKGVDSTLKIQPAKLEDSAVYLCASSLLPGTASEQYFGPGTRLTVT.